This T cell receptor (beta chain) came from a study of long-term antiretroviral therapy in people with HIV. Study results and limitations: Post-ART samples showed increased diversity that remained below transplant donor control levels. HIV repertoires showed narrower CDR3 length ranges than controls.

With survey level as its setting, the immunoSEQ assay was v3.0. The sequencing target was roughly 35,000-50,000 T-cell genomes per sample. The table came from immunoSEQ multiplex PCR; TCRdb's copy has only in-frame clones and leaves some out. The sample holds 15,000 to 20,000 clones, 65% to 85% seen once. Specimens carried roughly 0.95-11 million cryopreserved PBMC before DNA extraction. V lost 6 bases to trimming and J lost 2 bases; unmatched junction nucleotides: 4. The CDR3 runs 14 residues. Germline assignment: CDR1 GTSNPN and CDR2 SVGIG (reference sequence). Points on this clone: Its antigen is currently unknown.

This chain uses TRBV30 with TRBJ1-6, with 7 bases aligning to TRBD1. Sequencing used unsorted PBMCs, obtained 0.9 years after starting antiretroviral therapy. This clonotype was sampled from a man aged 18 to 30 with HIV. The CDR3 bases are TGTGCCTGTGATGGGACAGCCTATAATTCACCCCTCCACTTT. It specifies CACDGTAYNSPLHF.